These 32 T cell receptor beta chains came from one sample sequenced in a study of blood T cell repertoires in COVID-19. Produced via immunoSEQ multiplex PCR; TCRdb's table is partial and in-frame only. Of approximately 300,000 clones in the sample, around 83% are singletons; the top ten hold roughly 1.2%. Input material: peripheral blood. The receptors originated from a woman between 45 and 60 years old with acute or convalescent COVID-19.

This clone has a single count. In nucleotides, the CDR3 is TGCGCCAGCAGCTTACGGGAGGGCACTGAAGCTTTCTTT. Protein: CASSLREGTEAFF. J is TRBJ1-1 and V is TRBV5-1; no reliable D call. CDR1 is SGHRS, CDR2 YFSETQ, per germline. CDR3 length: 13 amino acids. V was trimmed by 2 bases and J by 4 bases, leaving 9 bases between them.

The chain carries TRBV4-3 and TRBJ2-5; D may be TRBD1 (6 bases). The CDR3 spans 15 residues. Germline CDR1 LGHNA, CDR2 YSLEER. Trimming shortened V by 0 bases and J by 5 bases, and 13 bases separated the two germline ends. Here the CDR3 reads CASSQDPGAWETQYF. CDR3 sequence (DNA): TGCGCCAGCAGCCAAGATCCAGGGGCATGGGAGACCCAGTACTTC.

V gene TRBV2 combines with J gene TRBJ2-2; 10 nucleotides align to TRBD2. The CDR3 is made up of 17 amino acids. Germline-derived CDR1 and CDR2 are SNHLY and FYNNEI. Trimming removed 4 bases from V and 3 bases from J; junction bases left unmatched: 8. CDR3 in amino acids: CASSGTGTSVHTGELFF. CDR3 nucleotides: TGTGCCAGCAGTGGGACCGGGACTAGCGTTCACACCGGGGAGCTGTTTTTT.

The rearrangement joins TRBV25-1 to TRBJ1-3; D remains unclear. The germline gives CDR1 MGHDK, CDR2 SYGVNS. Trimming stripped 1 base from V and 4 bases from J, with 14 bases between. The CDR3 totals 16 residues. CDR3 protein: CASSEWHSSSGNTIYF. The CDR3 nucleotides read TGTGCCAGCAGTGAATGGCACAGTTCCTCCGGAAACACCATATATTTT.

There are many counts of this clone. This chain links TRBV10-1 with TRBJ2-3; 14 bases agree with TRBD2. The CDR3 has 15 residues. V gave up 5 bases and J gave up 5 bases; unmatched junction bases: 3. CDR1 and CDR2 (germline): WNHNN, SYGVQD (reference sequence). This CDR3 is CASSPGTSGRDTQYF. The CDR3 region has the DNA TGCGCCAGCAGTCCAGGGACTAGCGGGAGAGATACGCAGTATTTT.

This clone turned up a few times. This rearrangement joins TRBV28 to TRBJ1-2; TRBD1 might be the D (6 bases). V gave up 7 bases and J gave up 7 bases, with 13 bases separating them. The CDR3 is 12 amino acids. Germline V gene sequence: CDR1 MDHEN, CDR2 SYDVKM. The CDR3 is CASNTGSFGYTF. The CDR3 DNA is TGTGCCAGCAATACAGGGTCCTTTGGCTACACCTTC.

V and J are TRBV6-5 and TRBJ1-2; the match to TRBD1 covers 7 bases. From germline, CDR1 is MNHEY and CDR2 SVGAGI. V trimming: 7 bases; J trimming: 1 base; junction bases outside the gene matches: 9. The CDR3 is made up of 15 amino acids. CDR3 in amino acids: CASNEGALLNYGYTF. The CDR3, as DNA: TGTGCCAGCAACGAGGGGGCTTTACTTAACTATGGCTACACCTTC.

Here the CDR3 reads CASSSGTSLADTQYF. CDR3 DNA sequence: TGTGCCAGCAGCTCCGGGACATCTTTGGCAGATACGCAGTATTTT. The gene calls are TRBV11-2 and TRBJ2-3; possibly TRBD1 for D (6 bases). The CDR3 sequence is 15 residues long. Germline values: CDR1 SGHAT, CDR2 FQNNGV. Trimming shortened V by 4 bases and J by 4 bases, and 15 bases separated the two germline ends.

Points on this clone: The identical CDR3 is also encoded by other nucleotide sequences in the sample. CDR3 loop: CASSLGQNTGELFF. In DNA, the CDR3 is TGTGCCAGCAGCTTAGGGCAGAACACCGGGGAGCTGTTTTTT. The chain joins TRBV7-9 to TRBJ2-2; D unclear. The CDR3 consists of 14 residues. Per germline, CDR1 SEHNR and CDR2 FQNEAQ (reference sequence). Trimming stripped 1 base from V and 1 base from J, with 4 bases between.

The chain has TRBV19 and TRBJ1-4; D is unclear. Trimming left V 5 bases short and J 11 bases short, with 15 bases between. The CDR3 runs 13 residues. Germline values: CDR1 LNHDA, CDR2 SQIVND (reference sequence). DNA for the CDR3: TGTGCCAGTAGTGTAATCGGGATTCCGAAACTGTTTTTT. It encodes CASSVIGIPKLFF.

This chain connects TRBV19 to TRBJ2-1; TRBD2 is a possible D gene (6 bases). V was trimmed by 6 bases and J by 0 bases, leaving 12 bases between them. CDR1 and CDR2 from the germline V gene are LNHDA and SQIVND (reference sequence). This CDR3 comprises 15 residues. The CDR3 DNA is TGTGCCAGTAGGGAAGGGAGGAGCTCCTACAATGAGCAGTTCTTC. Encoded protein: CASREGRSSYNEQFF.

This rearrangement joins TRBV19 to TRBJ2-2, with 10 bases that match TRBD1. The junction had 13 bases not matched to a gene; V was cut back by 6 bases and J by 6 bases. Germline CDR1 LNHDA, CDR2 SQIVND (reference sequence). This CDR3 comprises 17 residues. The CDR3 coding sequence is TGTGCCAGTAGAAAGCAAGTAGGGACAGGGGCCTCCGGGGAGCTGTTTTTT. Encoded protein: CASRKQVGTGASGELFF. Based on the CDR3 plus reference TRBV19 and TRBJ2-2, the full variable domain is DGGITQSPKYLFRKEGQNVTLSCEQNLNHDAMYWYRQDPGQGLRLIYYSQIVNDFQKGDIAEGYSVSREKKESFPLTVTSAQKNPTAFYLCASRKQVGTGASGELFFGEGSRLTVL.

The rearrangement uses TRBV9 and TRBJ2-2; 9 nucleotides agree with TRBD2. V dropped 0 bases and J dropped 2; count of bases not matched to a gene: 8. Germline V gene data show CDR1 as SGDLS and CDR2 as YYNGEE. The length of the CDR3 is 18 residues. This CDR3 reads CASSVGGSGRSNTGELFF. For the CDR3, the DNA is TGTGCCAGCAGCGTAGGGGGTAGCGGGAGATCAAACACCGGGGAGCTGTTTTTT.

In this sample, this clone turned up a few times. The chain recombines TRBV5-4 with TRBJ2-7; TRBD1 matches at 8 bases. The CDR3 totals 15 residues. V lost 3 bases and J lost 7; bases outside the gene matches: 12. The germline CDR1 and CDR2 sequences are SGHNT and YYREEE (reference sequence). CDR3 protein: CASSSKGQGAGEQYF. The CDR3 coding sequence is TGTGCCAGCAGCTCGAAGGGGCAGGGGGCCGGAGAGCAGTACTTC.

This sequence joins TRBV5-4 and TRBJ2-3; 9 bases map to TRBD2. CDR1 SGHNT and CDR2 YYREEE come from the germline V gene (reference sequence). The V and J ends lost 2 bases and 2 bases, in that order; junction bases with no gene match: 3. The CDR3 extends over 15 amino acids. CDR3 sequence: CASSLGGGVTDTQYF. CDR3 nucleotide sequence: TGTGCCAGCAGCTTAGGCGGGGGGGTCACAGATACGCAGTATTTT.

Here the CDR3 reads CSVRQGRNQPQHF. The CDR3 nucleotides are TGCAGCGTCCGACAGGGTAGGAATCAGCCCCAGCATTTT. The chain employs TRBV29-1 and TRBJ1-5; TRBD1 matches 7 bases. This CDR3 contains 13 residues. Germline loops: CDR1 SQVTM, CDR2 ANQGSEA. The J segment lost 4 bases and the V segment lost 6 bases, leaving 6 bases of the junction unmatched.

Comment on this clone: Within the sample, other DNA sequences also encode this same CDR3. This chain joins TRBV30 and TRBJ1-2; 7 positions match TRBD1. Germline loops: CDR1 GTSNPN, CDR2 SVGIG (reference sequence). The CDR3 runs 13 residues. After removal of 2 bases from V and 2 bases from J, the junction contained 2 bases not matched to a gene. CDR3 sequence (DNA): TGTGCCTGGAGTAGGGACAGCAACTATGGCTACACCTTC. Translating gives CAWSRDSNYGYTF.

The genes are TRBV28 and TRBJ2-7; 8 nucleotides match TRBD1. Germline assignment: CDR1 MDHEN and CDR2 SYDVKM. This CDR3 is built from 14 residues. The V segment lost 1 base and the J segment 3 bases; nucleotides outside the gene matches: 2. The CDR3 bases are TGTGCCAGCAGTTTATCCGGACAGGGCTACGAGCAGTACGTC. This gives the protein CASSLSGQGYEQYV.

The rearrangement uses TRBV6-5 and TRBJ1-5; D unclear. V dropped 4 bases and J dropped 1 base, with 14 bases sitting between them. This CDR3 spans 16 amino acids. The germline V gene has CDR1 MNHEY and CDR2 SVGAGI. As DNA, the CDR3 is TGTGCCAGCAGTTCCCGTTCAGTCTTAAGCAATCAGCCCCAGCATTTT. This encodes CASSSRSVLSNQPQHF.

This chain uses TRBV6-5 with TRBJ2-2; D is undetermined. V was cut by 0 bases and J by 5 bases, with 7 bases left in between. Germline values: CDR1 MNHEY, CDR2 SVGAGI. This CDR3 is built from 14 residues. The CDR3, as DNA: TGTGCCAGCAGTTACTCCGCCGGGACCGGGGAGCTGTTTTTT. Translated: CASSYSAGTGELFF.

Regarding this clone: The same CDR3 also results from other DNA sequences found in this sample. The chain combines TRBV9 with TRBJ2-1; TRBD2 matches at 11 bases. The CDR3 runs to 15 residues. V trimming: 6 bases; J trimming: 3 bases; junction bases outside the gene matches: 5. The germline V gene encodes CDR1 SGDLS and CDR2 YYNGEE. The CDR3 is CASTPLAGGYNEQFF. In DNA form, the CDR3 reads TGTGCCAGCACCCCCCTAGCGGGAGGCTACAATGAGCAGTTCTTC.

The chain carries TRBV6-5 and TRBJ1-1; TRBD1 agrees at 9 bases. Germline lookup yields CDR1 MNHEY and CDR2 SVGAGI. CDR3 length: 14 residues. The V gene end was trimmed by 5 bases and the J gene end by 2 bases; junction bases not matched to a gene: 3. Here the CDR3 DNA reads TGTGCCAGCAGTCGGACAGGGGATAACACTGAAGCTTTCTTT. Translation gives CASSRTGDNTEAFF.

The chain has TRBV12-5 and TRBJ2-3; 8 bases are a match to TRBD2. The CDR3 covers 15 residues. V lost 7 bases to trimming and J lost 3 bases; unmatched junction nucleotides: 9. The V gene's germline CDR1 is LGHNT and CDR2 FRNRAP. For the CDR3, the DNA is TGTGCTAGTGCCCAAGACGGGGGGGTGACAGATACGCAGTATTTT. It codes for CASAQDGGVTDTQYF.

The J gene is TRBJ1-1, the V gene TRBV5-5, with D hard to call. Germline-derived CDR1 and CDR2 are SGHKS and YYEKEE (reference sequence). V was trimmed by 4 bases and J by 5 bases, leaving 15 bases between them. This CDR3 is built from 14 residues. The CDR3 DNA reads as TGTGCCAGCAGCGAGGGCCCGAGGCTGACTGAAGCTTTCTTT. Amino acid sequence: CASSEGPRLTEAFF.

V and J are TRBV29-1 and TRBJ2-1; TRBD1 is a possible D gene (5 bases). CDR1 SQVTM and CDR2 ANQGSEA come from the germline V gene. The CDR3 extends over 12 amino acids. V gave up 4 bases and J gave up 3 bases, with 7 bases separating them. The CDR3 DNA is TGCAGCGTTGGGCAGGGCTACAATGAGCAGTTCTTC. Translation: CSVGQGYNEQFF.

V and J are TRBV2 and TRBJ2-4, with 13 positions matching TRBD2. Losses at the gene ends were 4 bases for V and 7 bases for J; bases not matched to a gene: 1. Per the germline V gene, CDR1 is SNHLY and CDR2 is FYNNEI. The length of the CDR3 is 14 residues. The CDR3 is CASSVGLAGNIQYF. CDR3 sequence (DNA): TGTGCCAGCAGTGTGGGACTAGCGGGGAACATTCAGTACTTC.

This sequence joins TRBV19 and TRBJ1-5, with D hard to call. Germline V gene lookup returns CDR1 LNHDA and CDR2 SQIVND (reference sequence). Trimming took off 1 base at V and 6 bases at J, with 13 bases between the two ends. CDR3 length: 15 residues. The CDR3, as DNA: TGTGCCAGTAGTATAGCTTCGAGAGGTAGTCAGCCCCAGCATTTT. It is translated as CASSIASRGSQPQHF.

This clone was seen once. The chain is built from TRBV21-1 and TRBJ1-2; the table's D call of TRBD1 was not tested on the DNA. TRBV21-1 is designated a pseudogene. This CDR3 has 17 amino acids. CDR3 in DNA: TGTGCCAGCAGCAAAGTGGATGTCCGGGACAGGGTCTCTGGCTACACCTTC. Residues: CASSKVDVRDRVSGYTF.

The CDR3 DNA follows: TGTGCCAGCAGCTTGGTGGTACTAGTAGACACAGATACGCAGTATTTT. Encoded protein: CASSLVVLVDTDTQYF. This chain links TRBV5-6 with TRBJ2-3; possible D gene TRBD2, 5 bases. CDR3 length: 16 amino acids. V dropped 0 bases and J dropped 2 bases, with 13 bases sitting between them. The germline gives CDR1 SGHDT, CDR2 YYEEEE.

V usage is TRBV2 and J usage is TRBJ1-4, with 7 bases lining up with TRBD1. The CDR3 has 15 residues. V trimming: 5 bases; J trimming: 7 bases; junction bases outside the gene matches: 10. The germline V gene encodes CDR1 SNHLY and CDR2 FYNNEI. The CDR3, as DNA: TGTGCCAGCAGTTACCACGGGACAGCGAGTGAAAAACTGTTTTTT. It yields the protein CASSYHGTASEKLFF.

This clone came up once. This sequence joins TRBV30 and TRBJ2-1, with TRBD1 identical over 7 bases. The CDR3 length is 12 residues. V trimming: 2 bases; J trimming: 9 bases; junction bases outside the gene matches: 4. The V gene's germline CDR1 is GTSNPN and CDR2 SVGIG (reference sequence). CDR3 coding DNA: TGTGCCTGGAGTCCCGACAGGGCTGAGCAGTTCTTC. Translating gives CAWSPDRAEQFF.

The V call is TRBV7-3, the J call TRBJ1-4; D possibly corresponds to TRBD1 (5 bases). CDR1 is SGHTA, CDR2 FQGTGA, per germline. Trimming took off 5 bases at V and 5 bases at J, with 15 bases between the two ends. The CDR3 loop spans 15 amino acids. The CDR3 sequence is CASSPGGGSNEKLFF. In nucleotides, the CDR3 is TGTGCCAGCAGCCCCGGGGGAGGCTCAAATGAAAAACTGTTTTTT.